The next 4 T cell receptor beta chains were all read from a single sample in a study of T cells after yellow fever vaccination. TCRdb called the 5' RACE reads again in MiXCR, with one record for every CDR3 protein. In the table there are under 700,000 distinct CDR3 sequences, about 15% of which are singletons. The sample in question was PBMCs, obtained around 5 days after the first yellow fever vaccination. These receptor sequences come from a man in his late teens or twenties who received the YFV17D yellow fever vaccine.

V gene TRBV7-2 combines with J gene TRBJ2-7, with D hard to call. V was shortened by 5 bases and J by 2 bases, with 7 bases between the two germline ends. The CDR3 runs 12 residues. CDR1 and CDR2 (germline): SGHTA, FQGNSA. The CDR3 reads CASSPPAYEQYF. Here the CDR3 DNA reads TGTGCCAGCAGCCCTCCCGCCTACGAGCAGTACTTC.

This clonotype was seen more than once but under ten times. As DNA, the CDR3 is TGTGCCAGCAGTTTCTCCGTCCAGAACACTGAAGCTTTCTTT. As protein: CASSFSVQNTEAFF. The chain joins TRBV12-3 or TRBV12-4 to TRBJ1-1; D gene unclear. The CDR3 consists of 14 residues. V lost 3 bases and J lost 1, with 9 bases in between.

This clonotype was detected a few times. This sequence joins TRBV6-5 and TRBJ2-7, with TRBD1 identical over 8 bases. V lost 2 bases, J lost 5 bases, and 11 bases stayed unmatched. Germline V lookup: CDR1 MNHEY, CDR2 SVGAGI. This CDR3 region has 16 residues. CDR3 loop: CASSYQSDRESDEQYF. CDR3 DNA: TGTGCCAGCAGTTACCAATCGGACAGGGAATCGGACGAGCAGTACTTC.

This clonotype was recorded a few times. The chain has TRBV29-1 and TRBJ2-2, with D possibly matching TRBD2 (5 bases). Trimming stripped 2 bases from V and 1 base from J, with 5 bases between. From germline, CDR1 is SQVTM and CDR2 ANQGSEA. The CDR3 extends over 13 amino acids. Written as DNA, the CDR3 is TGCAGCGTTGAAAGCGGGAACACCGGGGAGCTGTTTTTT. Translating it yields CSVESGNTGELFF.